This TCR beta chain was obtained from a study of early T cells in non-severe SARS-CoV-2 infection. About the research overall: From unsorted whole blood, bulk RNA was sequenced, and the chains remained unpaired. The study's findings and limits: VDJdb matching skewed toward anti-spike CD8 responses, missing private and CD4 specificities.

Germline V lookup: CDR1 KGHDR, CDR2 SFDVKD. The CDR3 contains 16 residues. This clonotype was detected many times. Its specificity is not known. The germline gene is not matched at one end of the junction; a read error may be the cause. In the library, individual cDNA molecules carried attached unique molecular identifiers. TCRdb re-called the 5' RACE reads through MiXCR, storing one row per CDR3 protein. The repertoire includes tens of thousands of distinct CDR3 sequences, around 4% of them detected once, and 8% to 10% sits in the top ten. Sequencing used whole blood. The origin of this receptor is an adult who was a healthcare worker with PCR-confirmed SARS-CoV-2 infection or an uninfected control (not recorded which). V is TRBV24-1 and J is TRBJ2-7, with 7 nucleotides matching TRBD2. The CDR3 nucleotides are TGTGCCACGGAGGTACCTCAAGGGACTACGGTATACGCGCAGTACTTC. Translated, it gives CATEVPQGTTVYAQYF.